These 2 T cell receptor beta chains came from one sample sequenced in a study of T cells in Graves' hyperthyroidism and ophthalmopathy. There were TCR beta CDR3 regions amplified from RNA transcripts. During a first-round RT-PCR of the TCR CDR3, the HTBI primer set was used. TCRdb passed the multiplex PCR reads through MiXCR, listing each CDR3 protein once. Of 490,000 or so distinct CDR3 sequences detected, about 20% appear once; the ten largest clones hold about 53%. Input material: blood. These receptors were collected from a woman in her seventies with Graves' ophthalmopathy.

V gene TRBV6-5 combines with J gene TRBJ2-5; D uncertain. The CDR3 sequence is 15 residues long. V gave up 0 bases and J gave up 4 bases, with 12 bases separating them. Germline-derived CDR1 and CDR2 are MNHEY and SVGAGI. The CDR3 loop is CASSYSITPGETQYF. In DNA, the CDR3 is TGTGCCAGCAGTTACTCGATCACTCCGGGAGAGACCCAGTACTTC.

The chain is built from TRBV27 and TRBJ2-5, with TRBD1 identical over 10 bases. Per the germline V gene, CDR1 is MNHEY and CDR2 is SMNVEV (reference sequence). The CDR3 length is 14 residues. V lost 5 bases, J lost 5 bases, and 5 bases stayed unmatched. The chain's CDR3 is CASSRDRGWETQYF. As DNA, the CDR3 is TGTGCCAGCAGTAGGGACAGGGGCTGGGAGACCCAGTACTTC.